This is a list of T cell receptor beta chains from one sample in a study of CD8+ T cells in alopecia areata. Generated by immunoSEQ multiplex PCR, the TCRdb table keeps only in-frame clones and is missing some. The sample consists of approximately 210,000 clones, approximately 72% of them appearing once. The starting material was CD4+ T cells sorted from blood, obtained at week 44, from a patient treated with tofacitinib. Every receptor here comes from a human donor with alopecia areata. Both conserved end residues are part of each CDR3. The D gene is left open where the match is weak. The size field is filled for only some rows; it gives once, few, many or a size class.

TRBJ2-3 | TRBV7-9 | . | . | TGTGCCAGCAGCTTAGCGGGGCTGGTCGAGGATACGCAGTATTTT | CASSLAGLVEDTQYF
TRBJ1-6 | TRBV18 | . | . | TGTGCCAGCTCACCGTTGAGGGAAACTGAAGGTTCACCCCTCCACTTT | CASSPLRETEGSPLHF
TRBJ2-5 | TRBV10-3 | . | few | TGTGCCATCAGTGAGACTGGTCGGGGCGAGACCCAGTACTTC | CAISETGRGETQYF
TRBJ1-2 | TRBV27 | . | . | TGTGCCAGCAGTCCTATGGGCGGGTACTATGGCTACACCTTC | CASSPMGGYYGYTF
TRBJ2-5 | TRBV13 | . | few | TGTGCCAGCAGCTTAGGTCCCCTCCAAGAGACCCAGTACTTC | CASSLGPLQETQYF
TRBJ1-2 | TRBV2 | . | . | TGTGCCAGCAGCGATCATTTACGGGCGTATGGCTACACCTTC | CASSDHLRAYGYTF
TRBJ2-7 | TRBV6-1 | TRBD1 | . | TGTGCCAGCAGCGCCGGGACAGGCCCCTACGAGCAGTACTTC | CASSAGTGPYEQYF
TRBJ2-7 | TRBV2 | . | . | TGTGCCAGCAGTCCCTATACAACAGGGACCTACGAGCAGTACTTC | CASSPYTTGTYEQYF
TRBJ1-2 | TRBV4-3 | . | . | TGCGCCAGCAGCCAAACAGGGATCTATGGCTACACCTTC | CASSQTGIYGYTF
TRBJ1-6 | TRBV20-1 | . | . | TGCAGTGCCGATTCATTAGGGTCTCTCCTCTTT | CSADSLGSLLF
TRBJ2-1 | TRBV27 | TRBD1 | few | TGTGCCAGCAGACCGGGACAGGGAGGGGTTGAGCAGTTCTTC | CASRPGQGGVEQFF
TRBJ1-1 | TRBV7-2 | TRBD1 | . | TGTGCCAGCAGCTCCCGGACAGGCACTGAAGCTTTCTTT | CASSSRTGTEAFF
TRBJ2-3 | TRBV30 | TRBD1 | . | TGTGCCTGGAAAGAAGACAGGGTAGATACGCAGTATTTT | CAWKEDRVDTQYF
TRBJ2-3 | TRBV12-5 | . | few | TGTGCTAGTGGTTTGGTACGGGCAGGAGACACAGATACGCAGTATTTT | CASGLVRAGDTDTQYF
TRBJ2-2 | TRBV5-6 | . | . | TGTGCCAGCAGCTCCAATCCTAGCGTAAACACCGGGGAGCTGTTTTTT | CASSSNPSVNTGELFF
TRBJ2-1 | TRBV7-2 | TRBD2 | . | TGTGCCAGCAGCTTAGGGCAGACTAGCGGGGGGGCCCGTGAGCAGTTCTTC | CASSLGQTSGGAREQFF
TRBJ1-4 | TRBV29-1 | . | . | TGCAACGTTGAAGGGGGTAGGAAAAACGGAAAACTGTTTTTT | CNVEGGRKNGKLFF
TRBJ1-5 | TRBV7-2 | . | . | TGTGCCAGCAGCTTAATCAGCAATCAGCCCCAGCATTTT | CASSLISNQPQHF
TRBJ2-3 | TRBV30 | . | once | TGTGCCTGTACCGGGAGTCTGTTGGCCGGTACGCAGTATTTT | CACTGSLLAGTQYF
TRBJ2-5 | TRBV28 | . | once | TGTGCCAGCAGGGGCGGGGGCCCCGGGGAGACCCAGTACTTC | CASRGGGPGETQYF
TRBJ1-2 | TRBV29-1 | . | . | TGCAGCGTTGAAGATCGAGTGGCACTCTATGGCTACACCTTC | CSVEDRVALYGYTF
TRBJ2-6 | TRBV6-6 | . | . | TGTGCCAGCAGTCCCGGGGTAGGAAACGGGGCCAACGTCCTGACTTTC | CASSPGVGNGANVLTF